This entry features one TCR beta chain sequence. The antigen is not known. On sorted subsets, replicate PCRs used approximately 190 ng DNA, or 31,000 or so T cell genomes. Profiling relied on immunoSEQ multiplex PCR, and the TCRdb table lists in-frame clones only, not all of them. This table has some 2,500,000 clones, approximately 93% appearing once. This sample is part of a study of shared clonotypes between healthy human individuals. V dropped 4 bases and J dropped 8; count of bases not matched to a gene: 5. CDR1 is SGHRS and CDR2 is YFSETQ in the germline V gene. CDR3 length equals 15 residues. Study findings and constraints: The study sampled only blood, and tissue repertoires likely differ. Sorted-subset samples were not fully sequenced, rarefaction indicated.

Material: naive CD4+ T cells from PBMCs. The subset denotes: CD45RA+ positively selected. The rearrangement joins TRBV5-1 to TRBJ2-1; TRBD2 matches 14 bases. The receptor's source is a young man in good health. Some clones in this sample may be carry-over from other donors' samples. For the CDR3, the DNA is TGCGCCAGCAGCGATGGGACTAGCGGGAGATATGAGCAGTTCTTC. Translation: CASSDGTSGRYEQFF.